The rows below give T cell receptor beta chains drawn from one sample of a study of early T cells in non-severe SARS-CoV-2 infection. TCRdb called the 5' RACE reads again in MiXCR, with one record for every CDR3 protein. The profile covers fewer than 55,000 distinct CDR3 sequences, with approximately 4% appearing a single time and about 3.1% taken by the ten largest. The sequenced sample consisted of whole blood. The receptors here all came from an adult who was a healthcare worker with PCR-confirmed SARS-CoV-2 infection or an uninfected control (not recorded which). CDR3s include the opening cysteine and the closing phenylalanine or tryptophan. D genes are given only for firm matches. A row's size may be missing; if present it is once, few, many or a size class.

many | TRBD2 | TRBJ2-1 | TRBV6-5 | TGTGCCAGCAGACAGGGACTAGCTCCTTACAATGAGCAGTTCTTC | CASRQGLAPYNEQFF
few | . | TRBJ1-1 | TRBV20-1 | TGCAGTGCTCCGGTGGGGCCGACTGAAGCTTTCTTT | CSAPVGPTEAFF
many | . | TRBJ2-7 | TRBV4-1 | TGCGCCAGCAGCCAAGATCCAGGGGGGAACTACGAGCAGTACTTC | CASSQDPGGNYEQYF
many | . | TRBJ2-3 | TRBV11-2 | TGTGCCAGCAGCTTAGGGGTTACAGATACGCAGTATTTT | CASSLGVTDTQYF
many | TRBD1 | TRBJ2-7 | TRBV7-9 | TGTGCCAGCAGCTTAGGGGACAGGGTCCCGAGGGACGAGCAGTACTTC | CASSLGDRVPRDEQYF
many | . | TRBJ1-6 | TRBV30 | TGTGCCTGGATGCAGTCCTATAATTCACCCCTCCACTTT | CAWMQSYNSPLHF
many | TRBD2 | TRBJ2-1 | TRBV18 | TGTGCCAGCTCACCGGCGGGAGAGATAAATGAGCAGTTCTTC | CASSPAGEINEQFF
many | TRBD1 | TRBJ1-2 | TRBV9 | TGTGCCAGCAGCGGGCCAGGGGGCGCAGTGAGTCATGGCTACACCTTC | CASSGPGGAVSHGYTF
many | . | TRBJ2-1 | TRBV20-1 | TGCAGTGCCATTCGGGGGGCACACAATGAGCAGTTCTTC | CSAIRGAHNEQFF
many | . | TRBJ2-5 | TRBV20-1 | TGCAGTGCTAGATTCGCCAGGGCCCAAGAGACCCAGTACTTC | CSARFARAQETQYF
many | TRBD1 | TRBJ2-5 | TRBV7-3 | TGTGCCAGCAGCATCGGACAGGGTTCGGTAGAGACCCAGTACTTC | CASSIGQGSVETQYF
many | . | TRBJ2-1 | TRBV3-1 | TGTGCCAGCAGCCAAGGGCTAGTGGGTGAGCAGTTCTTC | CASSQGLVGEQFF
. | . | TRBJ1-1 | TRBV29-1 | TGCAGCGTGGGGGGCGGCACTGAAGCTTTCTTT | CSVGGGTEAFF
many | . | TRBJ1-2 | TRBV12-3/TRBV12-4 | TGTGCCAGCAGTTTACTATCGGGACGGCATGGCTACACCTTC | CASSLLSGRHGYTF